This T cell receptor (beta chain) comes out of a study of T cells in narcolepsy. Study results and caveats: Some memory CD4+ repertoires had no autoreactive clone sequences.

As regards this clone: Its antigen is not known.

The CDR3 consists of 14 residues. Germline V CDR1 and CDR2: SEHNR, FQNEAQ (reference sequence). The V gene lost 9 bases and the J gene lost 4 bases, with 18 bases spanning the gap. Assay used: immunoSEQ multiplex PCR; TCRdb lists only in-frame clones, some missing. The sample shows about 27,000 clones, around three quarters of them seen only once. This clonotype was sampled from a human donor with narcolepsy. The sequenced material came from CD45RA- memory CD4+ T cells from PBMCs. The chain combines TRBV7-9 with TRBJ1-2; tentative D call: TRBD1 (5 bases). CDR3 loop: CASTVTEFLYGYTF. The CDR3 nucleotides are TGTGCCAGTACCGTGACAGAGTTCCTCTATGGCTACACCTTC.